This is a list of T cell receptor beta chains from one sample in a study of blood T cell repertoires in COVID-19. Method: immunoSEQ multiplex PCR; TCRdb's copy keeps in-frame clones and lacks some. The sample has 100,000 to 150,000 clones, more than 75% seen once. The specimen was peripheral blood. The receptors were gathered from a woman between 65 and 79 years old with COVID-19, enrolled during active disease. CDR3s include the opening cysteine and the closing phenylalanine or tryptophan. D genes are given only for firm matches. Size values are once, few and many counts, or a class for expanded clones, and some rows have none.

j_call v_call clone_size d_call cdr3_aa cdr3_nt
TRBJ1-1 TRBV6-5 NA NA CASTKGERAFF TGTGCCAGCACCAAGGGGGAGCGCGCTTTCTTT
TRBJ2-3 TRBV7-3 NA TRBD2 CASSSDAPGLAGKACTDTQYF TGTGCCAGCAGCTCAGACGCGCCGGGACTAGCGGGGAAAGCGTGCACAGATACGCAGTATTTT
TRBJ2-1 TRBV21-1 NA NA CASNLNKYHLWPPGGQEDNEQFF TGTGCCAGCAACCTCAACAAATACCACCTTTGGCCCCCGGGGGGGCAGGAAGACAATGAGCAGTTCTTC
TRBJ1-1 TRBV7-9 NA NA CASSLARGGAFF TGTGCCAGCAGCTTAGCGCGGGGGGGAGCTTTCTTT
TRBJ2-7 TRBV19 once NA CASRDFYEQYF TGTGCCAGTCGGGATTTCTACGAGCAGTACTTC
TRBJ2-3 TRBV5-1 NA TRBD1 CASSLDRGTDTQYF TGCGCCAGCAGCTTAGACAGGGGCACAGATACGCAGTATTTT
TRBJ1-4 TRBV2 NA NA CASSERPTNEKLFF TGTGCCAGCAGTGAGAGGCCTACTAATGAAAAACTGTTTTTT
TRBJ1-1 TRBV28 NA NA CASLRAGSTEAFF TGTGCCAGCCTCCGCGCGGGGTCCACTGAAGCTTTCTTT
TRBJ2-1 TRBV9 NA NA CASSAGGGTAYNEQFF TGTGCCAGCAGCGCTGGGGGCGGGACAGCGTACAATGAGCAGTTCTTC
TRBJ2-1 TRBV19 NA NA CASSLKIAYEQFF TGTGCCAGTAGCCTGAAAATAGCCTATGAGCAGTTCTTC
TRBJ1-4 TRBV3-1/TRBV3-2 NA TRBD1 CASSQRRDRSSATNEKLFF TGTGCCAGCAGCCAACGTCGGGACAGGTCTTCCGCAACTAATGAAAAACTGTTTTTT
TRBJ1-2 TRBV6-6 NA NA CASSGENYGYTF TGTGCCAGCAGTGGGGAGAACTATGGCTACACCTTC
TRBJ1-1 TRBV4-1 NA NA CASSQGLLGTNEAFF TGCGCCAGCAGCCAAGGGCTGCTAGGGACTAATGAAGCTTTCTTT
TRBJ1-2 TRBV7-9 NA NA CASSLGGNYGYTF TGTGCCAGCAGCTTAGGCGGTAACTATGGCTACACCTTC
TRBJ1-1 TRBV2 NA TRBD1 CGDSGTGRTEAFF TGTGGCGACTCCGGGACAGGGCGAACTGAAGCTTTCTTT
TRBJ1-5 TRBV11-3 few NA CASSLASGQPQHF TGTGCCAGCAGCTTAGCTTCGGGGCAGCCCCAGCATTTT
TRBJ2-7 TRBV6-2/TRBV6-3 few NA CASSRPTGLAYEQYF TGTGCCAGCAGCCGACCAACAGGGCTTGCCTACGAGCAGTACTTC
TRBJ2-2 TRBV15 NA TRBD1 CATSTRRDRAGTGELFF TGTGCCACCAGCACTAGGCGAGACAGGGCCGGCACCGGGGAGCTGTTTTTT